This T cell receptor beta chain was documented in a study of cytomegalovirus exposure and HLA in healthy donors. TCRdb's copy holds only in-frame clones and misses some; the assay was immunoSEQ multiplex PCR. The sample consists of more than 140,000 clones, about 89% of them appearing once. Germline loops: CDR1 LNHDA, CDR2 SQIVND (reference sequence). The CDR3 totals 17 residues. Losses at the gene ends were 3 bases for V and 3 bases for J; bases not matched to a gene: 9. The chain combines TRBV19 with TRBJ2-1; TRBD2 matches 9 bases. The sequenced sample was PBMCs. The source of this sequence is a woman aged 18-29 years in good health and CMV-seropositive. The CDR3 coding sequence is TGTGCCAGTAGTATCCAAGAGACTAGCGGTTTCTACAATGAGCAGTTCTTC. Residues: CASSIQETSGFYNEQFF.